This T cell receptor (beta chain) comes out of a study of CD8 T cells in Susac syndrome. RNA amounts of about 0.5 to 1 ug underwent reverse transcription with random hexamers. By means of immunoSEQ multiplex PCR, TCR beta CDR3 spanning 54 Vbeta and 13 Jbeta underwent amplification. TCRdb re-derived calls from the immunoSEQ multiplex PCR reads in MiXCR, one entry per CDR3 protein. Of approximately 200,000 distinct CDR3 sequences listed, approximately 95% are singletons. Concerning this clonotype: One junction end does not reproduce the germline sequence, and a read error may be involved.

Germline CDR1 SGHDN, CDR2 FVKESK. The CDR3 runs to 11 residues. The sequenced material came from CD4+ T cells from PBMCs. The receptor was isolated from a human donor with multiple sclerosis. The chain links TRBV14 to TRBJ2-5; a weak D match, TRBD1 (5 bases). The CDR3 reads CASSQDGAPHF. The CDR3 DNA reads TGTGCCAGCAGCCAAGATGGGGCACCCCACTTC.